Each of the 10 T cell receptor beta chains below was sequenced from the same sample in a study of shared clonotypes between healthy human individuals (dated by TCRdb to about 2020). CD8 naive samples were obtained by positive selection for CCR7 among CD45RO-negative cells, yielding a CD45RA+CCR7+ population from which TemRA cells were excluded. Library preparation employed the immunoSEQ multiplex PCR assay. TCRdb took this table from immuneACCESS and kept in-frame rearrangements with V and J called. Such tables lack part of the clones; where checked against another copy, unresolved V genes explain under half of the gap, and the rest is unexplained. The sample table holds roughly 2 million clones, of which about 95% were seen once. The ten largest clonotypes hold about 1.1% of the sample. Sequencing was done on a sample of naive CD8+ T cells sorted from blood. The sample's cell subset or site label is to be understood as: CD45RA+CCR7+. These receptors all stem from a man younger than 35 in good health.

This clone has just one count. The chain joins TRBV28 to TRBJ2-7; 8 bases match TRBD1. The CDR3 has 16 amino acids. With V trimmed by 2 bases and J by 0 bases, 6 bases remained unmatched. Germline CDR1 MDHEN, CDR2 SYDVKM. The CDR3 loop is CASSLGDRFFSYEQYF. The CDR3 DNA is TGTGCCAGCAGTTTAGGGGACAGGTTTTTCTCCTACGAGCAGTACTTC.

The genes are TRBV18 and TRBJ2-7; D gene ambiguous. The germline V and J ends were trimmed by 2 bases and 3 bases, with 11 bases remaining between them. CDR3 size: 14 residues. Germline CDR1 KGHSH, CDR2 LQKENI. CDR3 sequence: CASSPVGSDYEQYF. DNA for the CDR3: TGTGCCAGCTCACCAGTAGGATCCGACTACGAGCAGTACTTC.

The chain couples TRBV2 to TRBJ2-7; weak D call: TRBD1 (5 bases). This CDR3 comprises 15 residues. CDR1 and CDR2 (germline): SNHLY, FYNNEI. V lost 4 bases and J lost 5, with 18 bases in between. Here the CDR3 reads CASSVYIGVENEQYF. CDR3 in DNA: TGTGCCAGCAGTGTCTACATAGGGGTGGAGAACGAGCAGTACTTC.

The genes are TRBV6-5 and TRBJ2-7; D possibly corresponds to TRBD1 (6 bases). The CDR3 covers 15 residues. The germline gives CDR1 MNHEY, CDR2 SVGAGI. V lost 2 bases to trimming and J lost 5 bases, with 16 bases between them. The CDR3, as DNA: TGTGCCAGCAGTTACGATCAGGGGACCTGGAACGAGCAGTACTTC. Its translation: CASSYDQGTWNEQYF.

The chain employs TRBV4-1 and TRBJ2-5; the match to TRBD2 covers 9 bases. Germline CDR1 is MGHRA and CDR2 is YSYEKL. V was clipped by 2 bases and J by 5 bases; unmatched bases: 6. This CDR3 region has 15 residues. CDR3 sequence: CASSQLAGVGETQYF. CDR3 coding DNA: TGCGCCAGCAGCCAATTAGCGGGGGTCGGGGAGACCCAGTACTTC.

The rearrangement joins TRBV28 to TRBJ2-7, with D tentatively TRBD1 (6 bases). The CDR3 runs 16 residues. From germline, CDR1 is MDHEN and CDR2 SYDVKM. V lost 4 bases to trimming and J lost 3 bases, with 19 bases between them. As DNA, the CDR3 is TGTGCCAGCAGTTACAGGACAGAGGAGTGGGGCTACGAGCAGTACTTC. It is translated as CASSYRTEEWGYEQYF.

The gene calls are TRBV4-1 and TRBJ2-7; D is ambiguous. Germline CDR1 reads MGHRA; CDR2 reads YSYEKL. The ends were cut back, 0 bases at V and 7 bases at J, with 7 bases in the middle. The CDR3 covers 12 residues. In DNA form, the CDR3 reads TGCGCCAGCAGCCAAGATACCGTAGAGCAGTACTTC. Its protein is CASSQDTVEQYF.

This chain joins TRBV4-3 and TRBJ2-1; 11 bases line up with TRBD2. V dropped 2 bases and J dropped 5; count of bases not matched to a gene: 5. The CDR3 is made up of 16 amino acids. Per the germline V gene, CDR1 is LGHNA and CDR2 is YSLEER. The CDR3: CASSQLGLAENNEQFF. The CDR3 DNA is TGCGCCAGCAGCCAACTGGGACTAGCGGAAAACAATGAGCAGTTCTTC.

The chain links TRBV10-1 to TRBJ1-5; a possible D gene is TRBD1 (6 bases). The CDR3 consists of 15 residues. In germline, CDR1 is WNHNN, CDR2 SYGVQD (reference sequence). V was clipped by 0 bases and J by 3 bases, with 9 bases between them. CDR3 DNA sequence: TGCGCCAGCAGTGAGTCAGACAGGCTCAATCAGCCCCAGCATTTT. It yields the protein CASSESDRLNQPQHF.

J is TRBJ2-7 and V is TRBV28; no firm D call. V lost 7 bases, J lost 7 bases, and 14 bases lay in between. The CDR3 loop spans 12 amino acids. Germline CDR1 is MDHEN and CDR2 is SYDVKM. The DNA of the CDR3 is TGTGCCAGCAACGGCCCTCCGCGAGAGCAGTACTTC. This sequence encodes CASNGPPREQYF.